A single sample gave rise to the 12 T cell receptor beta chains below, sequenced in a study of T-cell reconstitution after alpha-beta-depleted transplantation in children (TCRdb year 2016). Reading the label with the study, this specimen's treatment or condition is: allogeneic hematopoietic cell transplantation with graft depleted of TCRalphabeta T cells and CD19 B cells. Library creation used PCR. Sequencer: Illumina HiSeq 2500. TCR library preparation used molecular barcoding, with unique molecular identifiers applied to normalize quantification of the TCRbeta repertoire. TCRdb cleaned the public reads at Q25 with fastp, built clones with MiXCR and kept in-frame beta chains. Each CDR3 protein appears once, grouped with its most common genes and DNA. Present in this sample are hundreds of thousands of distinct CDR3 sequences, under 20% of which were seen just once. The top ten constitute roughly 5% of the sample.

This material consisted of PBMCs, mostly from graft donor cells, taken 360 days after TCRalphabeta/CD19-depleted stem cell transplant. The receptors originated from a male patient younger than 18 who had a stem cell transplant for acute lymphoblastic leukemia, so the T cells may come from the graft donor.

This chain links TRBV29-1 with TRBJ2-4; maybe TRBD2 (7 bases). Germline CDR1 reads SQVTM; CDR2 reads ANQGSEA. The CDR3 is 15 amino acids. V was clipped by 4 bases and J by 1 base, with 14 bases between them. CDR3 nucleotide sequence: TGCAGCGTTGGAGGGGGGGGAGCGGCCAAAAACATTCAGTACTTC. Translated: CSVGGGGAAKNIQYF.

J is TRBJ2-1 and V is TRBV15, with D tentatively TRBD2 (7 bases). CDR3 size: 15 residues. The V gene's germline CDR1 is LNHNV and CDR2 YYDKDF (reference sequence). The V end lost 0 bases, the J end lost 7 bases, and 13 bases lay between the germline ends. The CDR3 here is CATSRDWGGGNEQFF. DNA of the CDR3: TGTGCCACCAGCAGAGATTGGGGAGGGGGGAATGAGCAGTTCTTC.

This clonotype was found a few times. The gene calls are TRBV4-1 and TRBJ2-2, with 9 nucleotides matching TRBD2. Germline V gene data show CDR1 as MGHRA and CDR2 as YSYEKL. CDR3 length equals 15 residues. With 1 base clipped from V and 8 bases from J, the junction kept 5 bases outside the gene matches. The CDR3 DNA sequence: TGCGCCAGCAGCCAAGTAGCGGGAGTAGGGGGGGAGCTGTTTTTT. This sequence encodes CASSQVAGVGGELFF.

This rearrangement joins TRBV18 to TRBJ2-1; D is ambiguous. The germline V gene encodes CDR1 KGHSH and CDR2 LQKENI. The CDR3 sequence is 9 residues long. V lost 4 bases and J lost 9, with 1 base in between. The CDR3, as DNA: TGTGCCAGCTCACGTGAGCAGTTCTTC. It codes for CASSREQFF.

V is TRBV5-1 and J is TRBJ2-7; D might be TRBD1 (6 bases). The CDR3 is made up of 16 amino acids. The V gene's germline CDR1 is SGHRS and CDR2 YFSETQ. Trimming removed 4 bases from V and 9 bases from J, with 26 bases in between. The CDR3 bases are TGCGCCAGCAGCCTGACAGGCGGCAGCTCCTCGGTCGGGCAGTACTTC. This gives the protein CASSLTGGSSSVGQYF.

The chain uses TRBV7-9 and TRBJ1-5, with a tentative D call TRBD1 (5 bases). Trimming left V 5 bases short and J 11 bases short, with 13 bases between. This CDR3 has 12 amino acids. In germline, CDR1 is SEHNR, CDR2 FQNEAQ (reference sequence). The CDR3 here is CASSLGGGAQHF. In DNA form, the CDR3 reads TGTGCCAGCAGCCTCGGCGGGGGGGCCCAGCATTTT.

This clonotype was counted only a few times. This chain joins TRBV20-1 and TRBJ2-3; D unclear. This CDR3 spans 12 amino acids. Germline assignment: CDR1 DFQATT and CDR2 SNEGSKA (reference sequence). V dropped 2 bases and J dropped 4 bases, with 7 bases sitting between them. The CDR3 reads CSARSPADTQYF. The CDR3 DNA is TGCAGTGCTAGAAGCCCCGCAGATACGCAGTATTTT.

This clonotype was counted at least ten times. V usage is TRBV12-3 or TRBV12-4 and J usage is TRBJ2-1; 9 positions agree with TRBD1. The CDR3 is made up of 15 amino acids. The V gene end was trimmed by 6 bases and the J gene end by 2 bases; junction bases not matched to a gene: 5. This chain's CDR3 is CASSPGQGPYNEQFF. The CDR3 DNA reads TGTGCCAGCAGCCCCGGACAGGGGCCCTACAATGAGCAGTTCTTC.

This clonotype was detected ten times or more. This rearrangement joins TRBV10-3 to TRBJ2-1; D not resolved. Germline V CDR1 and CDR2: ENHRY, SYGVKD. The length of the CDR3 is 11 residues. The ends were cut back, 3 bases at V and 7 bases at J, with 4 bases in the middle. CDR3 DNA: TGTGCCATCAGTGAAAGGAATGAGCAGTTCTTC. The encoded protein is CAISERNEQFF.

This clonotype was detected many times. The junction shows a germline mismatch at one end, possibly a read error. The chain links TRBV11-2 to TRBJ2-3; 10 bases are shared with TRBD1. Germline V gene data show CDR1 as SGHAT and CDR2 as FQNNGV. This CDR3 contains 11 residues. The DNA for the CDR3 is TGTGCCAGCAGCTTCGGGACAGGGGTTCATTTT. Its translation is CASSFGTGVHF.

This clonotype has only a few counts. The chain's CDR3 is CSTGTSDFNEQFF. In DNA form, the CDR3 reads TGCAGTACCGGGACTAGCGACTTCAATGAGCAGTTCTTC. This rearrangement joins TRBV20-1 to TRBJ2-1; 10 positions agree with TRBD2. The CDR3 is 13 amino acids. The V gene end was trimmed by 8 bases and the J gene end by 6 bases; junction bases not matched to a gene: 7. The germline CDR1 and CDR2 sequences are DFQATT and SNEGSKA (reference sequence).

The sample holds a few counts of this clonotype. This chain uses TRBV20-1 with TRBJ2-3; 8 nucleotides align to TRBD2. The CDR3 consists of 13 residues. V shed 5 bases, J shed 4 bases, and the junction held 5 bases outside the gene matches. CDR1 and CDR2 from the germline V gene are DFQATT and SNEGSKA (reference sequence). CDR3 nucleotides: TGCAGTGCTTGGACTAGCTTTGCAGATACGCAGTATTTT. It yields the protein CSAWTSFADTQYF.